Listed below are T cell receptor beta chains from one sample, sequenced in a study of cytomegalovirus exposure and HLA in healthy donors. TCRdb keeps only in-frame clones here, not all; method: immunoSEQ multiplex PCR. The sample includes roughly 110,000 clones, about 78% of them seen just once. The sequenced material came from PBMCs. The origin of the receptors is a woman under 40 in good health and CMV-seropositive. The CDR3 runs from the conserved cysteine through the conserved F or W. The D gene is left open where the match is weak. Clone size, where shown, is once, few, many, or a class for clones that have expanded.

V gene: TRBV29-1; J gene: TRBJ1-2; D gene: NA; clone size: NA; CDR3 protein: CSGEDPTYGYTF; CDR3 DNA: TGCAGCGGGGAGGACCCCACCTATGGCTACACCTTC
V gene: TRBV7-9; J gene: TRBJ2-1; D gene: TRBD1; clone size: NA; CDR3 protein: CASSPRQGSYNEQFF; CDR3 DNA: TGTGCCAGCAGCCCTAGACAGGGTTCCTACAATGAGCAGTTCTTC
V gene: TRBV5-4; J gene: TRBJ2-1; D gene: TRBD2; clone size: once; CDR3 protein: CASSPISGGRDEQFF; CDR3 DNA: TGTGCCAGCAGCCCCATTTCGGGGGGGCGGGATGAGCAGTTCTTC
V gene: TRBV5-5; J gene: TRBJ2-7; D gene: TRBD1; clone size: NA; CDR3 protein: CASSLATGETSYEQYF; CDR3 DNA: TGTGCCAGCAGCTTGGCCACAGGGGAAACCTCCTACGAGCAGTACTTC
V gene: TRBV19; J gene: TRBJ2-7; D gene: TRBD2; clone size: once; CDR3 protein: CASSTPGTSLAEQYF; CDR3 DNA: TGTGCCAGTAGTACCCCCGGGACTAGCCTCGCCGAGCAGTACTTC
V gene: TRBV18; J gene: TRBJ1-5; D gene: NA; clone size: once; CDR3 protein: CASSPNSGVNNQPQHF; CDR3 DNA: TGTGCCAGCTCACCGAACTCGGGGGTAAATAATCAGCCCCAGCATTTT
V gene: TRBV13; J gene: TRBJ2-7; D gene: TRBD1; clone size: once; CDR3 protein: CASSQTGASYEQYF; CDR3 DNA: TGTGCCAGCAGCCAGACAGGGGCCTCCTACGAGCAGTACTTC
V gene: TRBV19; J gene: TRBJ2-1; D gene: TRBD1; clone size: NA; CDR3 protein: CASSRLPGQGVNEQFF; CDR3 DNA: TGTGCCAGTAGTAGACTTCCGGGACAGGGGGTGAATGAGCAGTTCTTC
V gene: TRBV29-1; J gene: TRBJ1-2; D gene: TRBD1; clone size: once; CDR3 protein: CSVPSGTEAYGYTF; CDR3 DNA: TGCAGCGTGCCGTCCGGGACAGAGGCTTATGGCTACACCTTC
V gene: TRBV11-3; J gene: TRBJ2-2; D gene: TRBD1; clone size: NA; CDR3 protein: CASSPLLGGLFF; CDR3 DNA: TGTGCCAGCAGCCCCCTTTTAGGGGGCCTGTTTTTT
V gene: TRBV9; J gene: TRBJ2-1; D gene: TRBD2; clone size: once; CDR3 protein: CASSALSPGWTGGNEQFF; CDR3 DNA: TGTGCCAGCAGCGCTCTATCTCCCGGATGGACGGGGGGTAATGAGCAGTTCTTC
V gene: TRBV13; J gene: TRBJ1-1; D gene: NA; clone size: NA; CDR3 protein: CASSLGGEVGTEAFF; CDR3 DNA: TGTGCCAGCAGCTTAGGAGGGGAGGTGGGCACTGAAGCTTTCTTT